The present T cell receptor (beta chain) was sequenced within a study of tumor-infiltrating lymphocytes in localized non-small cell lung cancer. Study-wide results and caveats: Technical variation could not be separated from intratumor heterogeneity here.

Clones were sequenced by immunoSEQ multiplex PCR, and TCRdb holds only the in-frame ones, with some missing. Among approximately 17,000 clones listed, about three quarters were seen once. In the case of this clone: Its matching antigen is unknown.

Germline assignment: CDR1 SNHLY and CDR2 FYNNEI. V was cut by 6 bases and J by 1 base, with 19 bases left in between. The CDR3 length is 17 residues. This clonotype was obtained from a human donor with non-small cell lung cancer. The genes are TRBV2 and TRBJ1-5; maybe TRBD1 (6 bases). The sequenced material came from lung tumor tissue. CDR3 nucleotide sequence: TGTGCCAGCAGCGAAAAAAGGACAGAGAGGAGCAATCAGCCCCAGCATTTT. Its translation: CASSEKRTERSNQPQHF.